This TCR beta chain comes out of a study of shared clonotypes between healthy human individuals. The CDR3 has 14 amino acids. The V gene end was trimmed by 6 bases and the J gene end by 2 bases; junction bases not matched to a gene: 8. Looked up from germline, CDR1 is SQVTM and CDR2 is ANQGSEA. This table comes from immunoSEQ multiplex PCR, and its TCRdb copy is limited to in-frame clones, with some not included. The sample yields approximately 2.5 million clones, 93% seen once. The source is a man aged 18-30 years in good health. Some clones in this sample may be carry-over from other donors' samples. The chain recombines TRBV29-1 with TRBJ2-3, with 7 nucleotides matching TRBD2. Sample: naive CD4+ T cells from PBMCs. Subset denoted: CD45RA+ positively selected. The CDR3: CSVRVGGNTDTQYF. In DNA, the CDR3 is TGCAGCGTGAGGGTGGGGGGGAACACAGATACGCAGTATTTT.